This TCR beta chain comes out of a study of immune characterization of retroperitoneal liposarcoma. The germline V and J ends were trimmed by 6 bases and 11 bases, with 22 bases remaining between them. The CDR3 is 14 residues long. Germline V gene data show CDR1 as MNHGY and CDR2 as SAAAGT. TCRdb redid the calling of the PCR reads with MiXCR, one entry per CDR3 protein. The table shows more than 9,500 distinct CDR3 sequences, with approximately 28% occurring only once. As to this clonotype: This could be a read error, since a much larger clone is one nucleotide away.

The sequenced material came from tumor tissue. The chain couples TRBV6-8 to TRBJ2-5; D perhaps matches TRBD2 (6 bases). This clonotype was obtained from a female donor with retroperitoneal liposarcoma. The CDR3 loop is CASREGPAYNEQYF. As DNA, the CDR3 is TGTGCCAGCAGGGAGGGCCCCGCCTACAATGAGCAGTACTTC.